The present entry profiles one T cell receptor beta chain with its context. Its antigen is unidentified. The data derive from a study of CD8 T cells in Susac syndrome. Study at large: At the time their blood was drawn, patients with Susac syndrome were either therapy-naive, on corticosteroids (with some of them also receiving intravenous immunoglobulin), or on intravenous immunoglobulin alone.

Random-hexamer reverse transcription was applied to roughly 0.5 to 1 ug RNA. Across 54 Vbeta and 13 Jbeta, immunoSEQ multiplex PCR amplified TCR beta CDR3. One entry per CDR3 protein, called by TCRdb with MiXCR from the immunoSEQ multiplex PCR reads. There are 55,000 to 75,000 distinct CDR3 sequences in the sample; around 93% occur only once, and about 0.15% lies in the top ten. Study-level points and caveats: By the study's own acknowledgment, its TCR sequencing and HLA analysis included relatively few individuals.

CDR3 length equals 13 residues. Per the germline V gene, CDR1 is SNHLY and CDR2 is FYNNEI. Trimming took off 8 bases at V and 0 bases at J, with 9 bases between the two ends. V is TRBV2 and J is TRBJ2-3; D uncertain. This TCR derives from a human donor with Susac syndrome. Specimen: CD4+ T cells from PBMCs. The CDR3 loop reads CASQTASTDTQYF. The CDR3 nucleotides read TGTGCCAGCCAGACTGCTAGCACAGATACGCAGTATTTT.